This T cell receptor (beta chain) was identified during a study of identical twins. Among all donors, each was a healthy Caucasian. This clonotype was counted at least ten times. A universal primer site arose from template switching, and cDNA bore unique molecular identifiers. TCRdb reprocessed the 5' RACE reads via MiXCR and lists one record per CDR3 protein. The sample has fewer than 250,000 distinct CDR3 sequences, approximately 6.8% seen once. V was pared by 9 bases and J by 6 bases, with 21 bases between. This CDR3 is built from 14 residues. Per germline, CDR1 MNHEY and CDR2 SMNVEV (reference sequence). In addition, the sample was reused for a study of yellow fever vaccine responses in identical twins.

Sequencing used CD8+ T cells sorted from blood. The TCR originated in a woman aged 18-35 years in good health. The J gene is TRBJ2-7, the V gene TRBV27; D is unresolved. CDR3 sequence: CASQSGHRSSEQYF. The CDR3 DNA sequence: TGTGCCAGTCAGTCTGGGCATCGGAGTAGCGAGCAGTACTTC.